This T cell receptor beta chain was identified during a study of blood T cell repertoires in COVID-19. Study-level information: Samples of COVID-19 (acute and convalescent) were obtained from the United States, Italy and Spain.

TCRdb keeps only in-frame clones here, not all; method: immunoSEQ multiplex PCR. The table includes more than 200,000 clones, around 92% detected once. Cohort placement rested on clinical history that participants reported themselves. This clone has a handful of counts. Material for sequencing was PBMCs or T cells enriched from blood (not recorded which). The TCR originated in a woman under 40 with acute COVID-19.

In nucleotides, the CDR3 is TGTGCCAGCAGCTTAGATCGGACAGGGGGCAGAGGTTTGGGCGGCTACACCTTC. It is translated as CASSLDRTGGRGLGGYTF. The chain uses TRBV11-2 and TRBJ1-2; TRBD1 matches 11 bases. Per the germline V gene, CDR1 is SGHAT and CDR2 is FQNNGV. CDR3 length: 18 amino acids. V trimming: 0 bases; J trimming: 8 bases; junction bases outside the gene matches: 14.